A selection of T cell receptor beta chains follows, all from one sample in a study of blood T cell repertoires in COVID-19. Assay: immunoSEQ multiplex PCR; the TCRdb copy retains only in-frame clones and omits some. The data hold tens of thousands of clones, with around 88% observed a single time. The source material was peripheral blood. The source of these receptors is a woman aged 55-70 years with acute or convalescent COVID-19. CDR3s include the opening cysteine and the closing phenylalanine or tryptophan. Each record gives: clone size, V gene, CDR3 protein. The size of a clone is reported for some rows only, either as once, few or many, or as a class for expanded clones.

abundance: .
v_gene: TRBV6-5
CDR3aa: CASSYSGQGEDEQYF

abundance: once
v_gene: TRBV6-5
CDR3aa: CASSSTGAGGYTF

abundance: .
v_gene: TRBV7-3
CDR3aa: CASSLTKRETQYF

abundance: .
v_gene: TRBV27
CDR3aa: CASSLRGGFYNEQFF

abundance: once
v_gene: TRBV7-2
CDR3aa: CASSLDLSGVTAQYF

abundance: .
v_gene: TRBV2
CDR3aa: CASSGLQGNQPQHF

abundance: .
v_gene: TRBV11-2
CDR3aa: CASSPQGLADEQFF

abundance: .
v_gene: TRBV14
CDR3aa: CASSTRLAGGREQYF

abundance: few
v_gene: TRBV6-5
CDR3aa: CASSYSNSRGNTIYF

abundance: .
v_gene: TRBV9
CDR3aa: CASSAPWGRVETEAFF

abundance: .
v_gene: TRBV7-9
CDR3aa: CASSPLTGAYSPLHF

abundance: .
v_gene: TRBV3-1/TRBV3-2
CDR3aa: CASRHTGVQETQYF

abundance: .
v_gene: TRBV10-3
CDR3aa: CAISEEPATGDNEQFF

abundance: .
v_gene: TRBV3-1/TRBV3-2
CDR3aa: CASSPPLRTGGTDTQYF

abundance: .
v_gene: TRBV9
CDR3aa: CASSVAGGGDGNTIYF

abundance: few
v_gene: TRBV6-6
CDR3aa: CASRPPGEGTWTEAFF

abundance: .
v_gene: TRBV6-5
CDR3aa: CASNRMNTEAFF

abundance: .
v_gene: TRBV9
CDR3aa: CASSGSRAGTEAFF

abundance: .
v_gene: TRBV2
CDR3aa: CASSKKGGELGYTF

abundance: .
v_gene: TRBV5-1
CDR3aa: CASSSLTENTEAFF

abundance: .
v_gene: TRBV2
CDR3aa: CASSFYEQYF

abundance: .
v_gene: TRBV6-5
CDR3aa: CASSYGPEAFF

abundance: .
v_gene: TRBV21-1
CDR3aa: CASQTAFSSTDTQYF

abundance: .
v_gene: TRBV10-2
CDR3aa: CASSESAGVATDTQYF

abundance: .
v_gene: TRBV24-1
CDR3aa: CATSDVGQGNHGYTF

abundance: few
v_gene: TRBV12-3/TRBV12-4
CDR3aa: CASGRTGVRYTF

abundance: .
v_gene: TRBV6-5
CDR3aa: CASRAQIGEAFF

abundance: .
v_gene: TRBV7-3
CDR3aa: CASSSGGGGHQPQHF

abundance: .
v_gene: TRBV18
CDR3aa: CASSPSGATNEKLFF

abundance: few
v_gene: TRBV6-5
CDR3aa: CASGGTGNTEAFF

abundance: .
v_gene: TRBV11-3
CDR3aa: CASSQSRPTGLNTEAFF

abundance: once
v_gene: TRBV2
CDR3aa: CASSEGRGGNQPQHF

abundance: .
v_gene: TRBV30
CDR3aa: CAWDTVGGETQYF

abundance: once
v_gene: TRBV5-4
CDR3aa: CASSAEVQGASYEQYF

abundance: .
v_gene: TRBV2
CDR3aa: CASSDFIQGTTRFF

abundance: .
v_gene: TRBV27
CDR3aa: CASSPRLAGGLYNEQFF

abundance: .
v_gene: TRBV6-5
CDR3aa: CASSYNGLRRSPLHF

abundance: .
v_gene: TRBV5-1
CDR3aa: CASSLPGQASADTQYF

abundance: .
v_gene: TRBV3-1/TRBV3-2
CDR3aa: CASSQAPTSGSVEQFF

abundance: .
v_gene: TRBV6-5
CDR3aa: CASRGDRRTFEQYF

abundance: .
v_gene: TRBV9
CDR3aa: CASSQGPGSSSPLHF

abundance: few
v_gene: TRBV4-1
CDR3aa: CASSHNDRVNTEAFF

abundance: .
v_gene: TRBV5-1
CDR3aa: CASSLALGQETQYF

abundance: .
v_gene: TRBV7-9
CDR3aa: CASSLAGQGSYEQYF

abundance: .
v_gene: TRBV7-6
CDR3aa: CASSRGGPPNYGYTF

abundance: .
v_gene: TRBV10-2
CDR3aa: CASSQYGQGIGGNTIYF

abundance: hyperexpanded
v_gene: TRBV15
CDR3aa: CATSQGDDEQYF

abundance: .
v_gene: TRBV13
CDR3aa: CASSPGHRVNTGELFF